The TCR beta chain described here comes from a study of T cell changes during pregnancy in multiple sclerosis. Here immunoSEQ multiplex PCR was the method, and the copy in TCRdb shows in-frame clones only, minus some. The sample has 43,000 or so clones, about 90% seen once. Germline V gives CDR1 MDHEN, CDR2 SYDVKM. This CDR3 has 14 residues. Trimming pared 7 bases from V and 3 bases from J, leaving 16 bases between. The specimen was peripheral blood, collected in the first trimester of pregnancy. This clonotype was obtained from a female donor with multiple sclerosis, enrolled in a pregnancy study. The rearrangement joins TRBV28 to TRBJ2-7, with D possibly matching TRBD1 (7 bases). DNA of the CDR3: TGTGCCAGCACCGGGGGCGGGACAGTCTACGAGCAGTACTTC. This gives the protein CASTGGGTVYEQYF.